This is a list of T cell receptor beta chains from one sample in a study of shared clonotypes between healthy human individuals. Assay used: immunoSEQ multiplex PCR; TCRdb lists only in-frame clones, some missing. The sample lists roughly 2 million clones, just under 95% occurring once. Source material: naive CD8+ T cells sorted from blood. The receptors derive from a man younger than 30 in good health. CDR3s include the opening cysteine and the closing phenylalanine or tryptophan. Fields, in order: V gene, D gene, J gene, clone size, CDR3 protein, CDR3 DNA. The D gene is left open where the match is weak. Part of the rows lack a size; the others show once, few, many or a class for expanded clones.

v_gene: TRBV29-1; d_gene: NA; j_gene: TRBJ2-7; abundance: NA; CDR3aa: CSVEVDGLPAYEQYF; CDR3nt: TGCAGCGTTGAAGTGGACGGACTACCCGCCTACGAGCAGTACTTC
v_gene: TRBV4-1; d_gene: NA; j_gene: TRBJ2-2; abundance: NA; CDR3aa: CASSQLLTQLDTGELFF; CDR3nt: TGCGCCAGCAGCCAACTCTTGACGCAGCTTGACACCGGGGAGCTGTTTTTT
v_gene: TRBV4-1; d_gene: TRBD2; j_gene: TRBJ2-1; abundance: NA; CDR3aa: CASSQLAGANEQFF; CDR3nt: TGCGCCAGCAGCCAACTAGCGGGAGCCAATGAGCAGTTCTTC
v_gene: TRBV7-2; d_gene: NA; j_gene: TRBJ2-7; abundance: once; CDR3aa: CASSLVLADYEQYF; CDR3nt: TGTGCCAGCAGCTTAGTACTAGCCGACTACGAGCAGTACTTC
v_gene: TRBV4-1; d_gene: NA; j_gene: TRBJ2-7; abundance: NA; CDR3aa: CASSRTESYEQYF; CDR3nt: TGCGCCAGCTCCAGGACGGAATCCTACGAGCAGTACTTC
v_gene: TRBV27; d_gene: TRBD1; j_gene: TRBJ1-4; abundance: NA; CDR3aa: CASSPWTGGMANEKLFF; CDR3nt: TGTGCCAGCAGTCCCTGGACAGGGGGCATGGCTAATGAAAAACTGTTTTTT
v_gene: TRBV11-2; d_gene: TRBD2; j_gene: TRBJ2-7; abundance: once; CDR3aa: CASSSRGSGSYEQYF; CDR3nt: TGTGCCAGCAGCTCCCGGGGTAGCGGGAGCTACGAGCAGTACTTC
v_gene: TRBV2; d_gene: TRBD2; j_gene: TRBJ2-5; abundance: NA; CDR3aa: CASRWTSGDTTQYF; CDR3nt: TGTGCCAGCAGGTGGACTAGCGGGGACACGACCCAGTACTTC
v_gene: TRBV28; d_gene: NA; j_gene: TRBJ1-3; abundance: NA; CDR3aa: CASTPDGTSGNTIYF; CDR3nt: TGTGCCAGCACCCCCGACGGTACCTCTGGAAACACCATATATTTT
v_gene: TRBV9; d_gene: NA; j_gene: TRBJ2-7; abundance: NA; CDR3aa: CASSVGGGGYEQYF; CDR3nt: TGTGCCAGCAGCGTAGGAGGGGGAGGCTACGAGCAGTACTTC
v_gene: TRBV15; d_gene: NA; j_gene: TRBJ1-1; abundance: NA; CDR3aa: CATKEVSVTEAFF; CDR3nt: TGTGCCACCAAGGAGGTGTCCGTGACTGAAGCTTTCTTT
v_gene: TRBV5-6; d_gene: NA; j_gene: TRBJ2-1; abundance: NA; CDR3aa: CASSPARFDEQFF; CDR3nt: TGTGCCAGCAGCCCCGCCCGATTTGATGAGCAGTTCTTC
v_gene: TRBV6-5; d_gene: NA; j_gene: TRBJ2-3; abundance: NA; CDR3aa: CASSYESGWGTQYF; CDR3nt: TGTGCCAGCAGTTACGAGTCCGGGTGGGGTACGCAGTATTTT
v_gene: TRBV7-9; d_gene: NA; j_gene: TRBJ2-1; abundance: NA; CDR3aa: CASSHRDSYNEQFF; CDR3nt: TGTGCCAGCAGCCACCGGGACTCCTACAATGAGCAGTTCTTC
v_gene: TRBV5-6; d_gene: NA; j_gene: TRBJ1-1; abundance: NA; CDR3aa: CASSLARGTDEAFF; CDR3nt: TGTGCCAGCAGCTTGGCTCGTGGGACCGATGAAGCTTTCTTT